This TCR beta chain comes out of a study of breast tumors, draining lymph nodes, adjacent tissues (dated by TCRdb to 2015 to 2016). Context from the whole study: TCR beta repertoires were compared across tumor, adjacent nontumor tissue and axillary lymph nodes obtained from breast cancer patients. In human breast cancer, the study set out to assess how tumor, surrounding tissue and draining lymph node repertoires relate to one another and whether T cells might be exchanged between them.

CDR1 SQVTM and CDR2 ANQGSEA are derived from the germline V gene. The CDR3 contains 14 residues, cysteine and phenylalanine counted. Only the CDR3 part of the read is kept: 42 bases, read in frame from the first base. Trimming at the junction amounts to 1 base on V and 3 bases on J, and the germline ends lie 13 bases apart. Findings and caveats that apply to the study as a whole: The data were considered consistent with most tumor T cells being derived from the lymph node and subsequently expanding within tumor tissue. Tumor and nontumor tissue repertoires were found to be significantly more similar in luminal-like than in basal-like breast cancer. Tumor T-cell repertoires showed less diversity than lymph node repertoires and more diversity than nontumor tissue repertoires, and tumor T-cell repertoires showed preferential V and J gene usage. The conclusion that tumor T cells originate in lymph nodes was presented as consistent with a hypothesis rather than as directly demonstrated.

In this sample, this clonotype turned up many times. The clone's antigen remains unknown. Base qualities are not at hand, and no much larger clone is one base apart. The sample was run on an Illumina HiSeq 2000. Multiplex PCR amplification was used to generate the TCR beta chain libraries. High-throughput sequencing was used to analyze the amplified TCR beta chain products. The raw public data were reprocessed by TCRdb itself: fastp quality trimming at Q25, MiXCR clonotype calling, in-frame beta chains only. Rows are unified per CDR3 protein, each entry keeping the most common DNA and genes. The sample table shows around 70,000 distinct CDR3 sequences, and 40% to 55% are seen once. Roughly 9.1% of the sample is taken by the ten largest.

This receptor was obtained from a female donor with breast cancer. Some clones in this sample may be carry-over from other donors' samples. This receptor chain uses TRBV29-1 and TRBJ2-7; the D segment might be TRBD1 or TRBD2, since each matches 5 bases. Material for sequencing was breast tumor tissue. This receptor has the CDR3 CSVEGVGGIYEQYF. At the DNA level, the sequence is TGCAGCGTTGAAGGTGTTGGGGGAATCTACGAGCAGTACTTC.